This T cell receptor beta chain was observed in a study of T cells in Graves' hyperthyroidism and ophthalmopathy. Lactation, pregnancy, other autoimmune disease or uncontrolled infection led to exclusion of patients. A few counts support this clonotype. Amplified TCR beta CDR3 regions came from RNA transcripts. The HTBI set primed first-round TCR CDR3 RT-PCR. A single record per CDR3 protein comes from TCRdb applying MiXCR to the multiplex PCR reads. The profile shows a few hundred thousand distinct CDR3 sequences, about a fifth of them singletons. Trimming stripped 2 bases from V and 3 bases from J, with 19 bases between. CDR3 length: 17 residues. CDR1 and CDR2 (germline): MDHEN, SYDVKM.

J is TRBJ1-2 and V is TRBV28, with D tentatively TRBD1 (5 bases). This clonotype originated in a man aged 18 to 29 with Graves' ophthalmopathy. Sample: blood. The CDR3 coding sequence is TGTGCCAGCAGTTTAAACCCCATCGACAGAACTTACTATGGCTACACCTTC. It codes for CASSLNPIDRTYYGYTF.